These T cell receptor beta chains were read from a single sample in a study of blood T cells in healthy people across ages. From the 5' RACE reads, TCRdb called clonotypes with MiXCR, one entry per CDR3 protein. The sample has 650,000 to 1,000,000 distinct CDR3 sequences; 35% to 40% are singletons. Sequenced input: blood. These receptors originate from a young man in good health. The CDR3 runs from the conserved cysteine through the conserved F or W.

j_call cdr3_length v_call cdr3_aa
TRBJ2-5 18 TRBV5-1 CASSSGQGANTYQETQYF
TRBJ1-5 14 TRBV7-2 CASSTQGSNQPQHF
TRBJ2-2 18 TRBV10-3 CAISESWGVGANTGELFF
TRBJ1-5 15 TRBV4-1 CASSQADRGSQPQHF
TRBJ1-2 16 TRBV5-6 CASSRPSRGTNYGYTF
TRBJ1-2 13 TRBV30 CAWRTGARGGYTF
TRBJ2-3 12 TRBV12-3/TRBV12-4 CASTLYEDTQYF
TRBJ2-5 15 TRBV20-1 CSAEADRGLQETQYF
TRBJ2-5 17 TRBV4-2 CASSQVKERGGEETQYF
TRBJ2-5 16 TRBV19 CASSTPPGRVRETQYF